One and the same sample provided the 2 T cell receptor beta chains below, sequenced in a study of blood T cells in healthy people across ages. Primed by a sample-barcoded 5' primer and a J-beta primer mix, a second PCR proceeded for roughly 7 to 11 cycles. TCRdb reprocessed the 5' RACE reads with MiXCR, giving one entry per CDR3 protein. The sample shows 700,000 to 850,000 distinct CDR3 sequences, around 34% of them seen only once. The sample was blood. Receptor source: a man between 18 and 35 years old in good health.

Details on this clonotype: This may arise from a read error, as a much more abundant clone is one base away. The V gene is TRBV9, the J gene TRBJ2-7; D gene ambiguous. Germline CDR1 reads SGDLS; CDR2 reads YYNGEE. V gave up 0 bases and J gave up 7 bases, with 11 bases separating them. There are 13 residues in the CDR3. The CDR3 nucleotides read TGTGCCAGCAGCGTAGGAGGAGTAAATGAGCAGTACTTC. Translating it yields CASSVGGVNEQYF.

The chain carries TRBV14 and TRBJ2-3; tentatively, D is TRBD1 (5 bases). Germline assignment: CDR1 SGHDN and CDR2 FVKESK. The CDR3 is made up of 14 amino acids. V shed 0 bases and J shed 6 bases, with 10 bases lying between them. CDR3: CASSQDLGPDTQYF. DNA for the CDR3: TGTGCCAGCAGCCAAGATTTGGGGCCCGATACGCAGTATTTT.